This T cell receptor beta chain was sequenced in a study of blood T cell repertoires in COVID-19. The V gene lost 4 bases and the J gene lost 6 bases, with 17 bases spanning the gap. CDR3 length: 15 amino acids. Looked up from germline, CDR1 is SGHKS and CDR2 is YYEKEE (reference sequence). Per the original data handling: Counts of nucleated cells, estimated from reference gene primer amplification, were obtained. Libraries were prepared by immunoSEQ multiplex PCR; TCRdb keeps only in-frame clonotypes and omits some of them. V, J and clone size are those of that table, while D and trimming were read from the DNA. The data hold 80,000 to 100,000 clones, with 80% to 90% observed a single time.

The sequenced sample consisted of peripheral blood. The receptor's source is a man in his forties or fifties with COVID-19, enrolled during active disease. The chain employs TRBV5-5 and TRBJ1-5, with a weak D call TRBD1 (6 bases). DNA for the CDR3: TGTGCCAGCAGCCTGCTAGGGGGGGCAGGTCAGCCCCAGCATTTT. This encodes CASSLLGGAGQPQHF.